The rows below give T cell receptor beta chains drawn from one sample of a study of shared clonotypes between healthy human individuals. Profiled with immunoSEQ multiplex PCR; TCRdb holds only in-frame clones, not every one. This table holds about 2 million clones, around 96% found once. The sequenced material came from naive CD8+ T cells sorted from blood. The source of these receptors is a man aged 18 to 35 in good health. CDR3s include the opening cysteine and the closing phenylalanine or tryptophan. A D gene is named only where the DNA matches it firmly. Rows give clone size only sometimes, using once, few, many, or a class for an expanded clone.

clone_size,cdr3_length,j_call,d_call,v_call,cdr3_nt,cdr3_aa
NA,15,TRBJ2-1,TRBD2,TRBV4-3,TGCGCCAGCAGCCCAGTTAGCGGGAGACTCGATGAGCAGTTCTTC,CASSPVSGRLDEQFF
NA,14,TRBJ2-7,TRBD2,TRBV27,TGTGCCAGCAGACCCGGGACTAGCATCCACGAGCAGTACTTC,CASRPGTSIHEQYF
NA,14,TRBJ2-7,TRBD1,TRBV28,TGTGCCAGCATTGGACAGGGGTTAGACTACGAGCAGTACTTC,CASIGQGLDYEQYF
NA,14,TRBJ2-7,TRBD2,TRBV13,TGTGCCAGCAGCTTGGGGCTAGCGGGCTACGAGCAGTACTTC,CASSLGLAGYEQYF
NA,17,TRBJ2-1,NA,TRBV7-2,TGTGCCAGCAGCTGGGGACCAAGCGCGAGCTCCTACAATGAGCAGTTCTTC,CASSWGPSASSYNEQFF
NA,15,TRBJ1-1,NA,TRBV10-2,TGCGCCAGCAGTGAGCGGGGACACCCGAACACTGAAGCTTTCTTT,CASSERGHPNTEAFF
NA,17,TRBJ2-2,NA,TRBV5-1,TGCGCCAGCAGCTTGACTGTGGTGGTGGGGAACACCGGGGAGCTGTTTTTT,CASSLTVVVGNTGELFF
NA,17,TRBJ2-3,TRBD1,TRBV19,TGTGCCAGTAGTATAGATTACGAGACAGGGTTCACAGATACGCAGTATTTT,CASSIDYETGFTDTQYF
NA,14,TRBJ2-7,NA,TRBV28,TGTGCCAGCAGTTTACTTGGGGGCTGGTACGAGCAGTACTTC,CASSLLGGWYEQYF
NA,11,TRBJ1-2,NA,TRBV20-1,TGCAGTGTCCCGGGGGACTATGGCTACACCTTC,CSVPGDYGYTF
few,15,TRBJ1-2,TRBD1,TRBV18,TGTGCCAGCTCACCACCCACAGGGGTTAACTATGGCTACACCTTC,CASSPPTGVNYGYTF
NA,14,TRBJ2-7,NA,TRBV14,TGTGCCAGCAGCCAGTTTGGGTTTTCCTACGAGCAGTACTTC,CASSQFGFSYEQYF
NA,13,TRBJ2-1,NA,TRBV4-1,TGCGCCAGCAGCCCCCCGGGCTACAATGAGCAGTTCTTC,CASSPPGYNEQFF
NA,15,TRBJ2-7,NA,TRBV10-3,TGTGCCATCAGTTGGACAACCGGGGGGCACTACGAGCAGTACTTC,CAISWTTGGHYEQYF
NA,14,TRBJ1-1,NA,TRBV6-5,TGTGCCAGCAGCCCAGACCCTCTGGGGACTGAAGCTTTCTTT,CASSPDPLGTEAFF
NA,17,TRBJ2-4,TRBD2,TRBV4-1,TGCGCCAGCAGCCAAGACCGGGCTAGCGGGGAGAAAAACATTCAGTACTTC,CASSQDRASGEKNIQYF
NA,17,TRBJ1-4,NA,TRBV15,TGTGCCACCAGCAGAGATTGGCAGCGGGATACTAATGAAAAACTGTTTTTT,CATSRDWQRDTNEKLFF